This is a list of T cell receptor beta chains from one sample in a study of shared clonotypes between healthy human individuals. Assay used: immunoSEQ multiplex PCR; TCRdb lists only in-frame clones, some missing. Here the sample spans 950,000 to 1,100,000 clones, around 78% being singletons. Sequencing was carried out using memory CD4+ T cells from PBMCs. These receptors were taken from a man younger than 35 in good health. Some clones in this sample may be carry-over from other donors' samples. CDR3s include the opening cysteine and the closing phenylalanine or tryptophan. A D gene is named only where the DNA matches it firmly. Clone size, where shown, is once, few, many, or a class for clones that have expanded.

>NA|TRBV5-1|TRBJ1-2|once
TGCGCCAGCAGTTATTTATCAGGAGCCAATGGCTACACCTTC
CASSYLSGANGYTF
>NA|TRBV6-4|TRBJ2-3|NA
TGTGCCAGCAGTCCCCAGGTTGGAGATACGCAGTATTTT
CASSPQVGDTQYF
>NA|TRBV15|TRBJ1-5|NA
TGTGCCACCAGCAACCGTAAAGTGGATCCTGGGATCAAGGCCCAGCATTTT
CATSNRKVDPGIKAQHF
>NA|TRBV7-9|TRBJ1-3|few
TGTGCCAGCAGTTCGCAGGGTAACACCATATATTTT
CASSSQGNTIYF
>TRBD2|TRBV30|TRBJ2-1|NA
TGTGCCTGGAGTGGATATGGCGGGGGGCAGTTCTTC
CAWSGYGGGQFF
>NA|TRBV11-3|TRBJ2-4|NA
TGTGCCAGCAGCACAGGACGGGGAAACATTCAGTACTTC
CASSTGRGNIQYF
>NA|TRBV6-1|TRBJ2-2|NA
TGTGCCAGCAGTGAAGTACAGGACCAGTACTCCGGGGAGCTGTTTTTT
CASSEVQDQYSGELFF
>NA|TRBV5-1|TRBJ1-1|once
TGCGCCAGCACCCACGGGGGGGCGGACAACACTGAAGCTTTCTTT
CASTHGGADNTEAFF
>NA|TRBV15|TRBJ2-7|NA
TGTGCCACCAGGAAGGGCAGGGAATTCTACGAGCAGTACTTC
CATRKGREFYEQYF
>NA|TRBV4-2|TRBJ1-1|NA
TGTGCCAGCAGCCAAGGCCTGGCGGAGAACACTGAAGCTTTCTTT
CASSQGLAENTEAFF
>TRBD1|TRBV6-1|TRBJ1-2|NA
TGTGCCAGCTATGGGACAGGGGGAGCTAACTATGGCTACACCTTC
CASYGTGGANYGYTF
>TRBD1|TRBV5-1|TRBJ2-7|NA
TGCGCCAGCAGCTTGGAACAGGGGACGCTCGAGCAGTACTTC
CASSLEQGTLEQYF
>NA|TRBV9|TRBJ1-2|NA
TGTGCCAGCAGCGTAGACGTGGCAGACTATGGCTACACCTTC
CASSVDVADYGYTF
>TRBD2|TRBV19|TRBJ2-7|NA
TGTGCCAGTAGTACCCAATCGGGACTAGCGGGAGCACCCTACGAGCAGTACTTC
CASSTQSGLAGAPYEQYF
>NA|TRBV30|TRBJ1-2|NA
TGTGCCTGGGGGGGACCGAGGACAAAGGCTGGCTACACCTTC
CAWGGPRTKAGYTF
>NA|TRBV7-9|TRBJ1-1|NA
TGTGCCAGCAGCTGGGGAGGGGCCCGCAACACTGAAGCTTTCTTT
CASSWGGARNTEAFF
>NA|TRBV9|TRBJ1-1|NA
TGTGCCAGCAGCGCGGACCCGGTGGGAGCTGGCACTGAAGCTTTCTTT
CASSADPVGAGTEAFF
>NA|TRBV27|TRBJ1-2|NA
TGTGCCAGCAGTTTTCAGCCCGTCGCTAACTATGGCTACACCTTC
CASSFQPVANYGYTF
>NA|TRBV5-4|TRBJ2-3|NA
TGTGCCAGCAGCTTGCGGGGGCTAGCCACAGATACGCAGTATTTT
CASSLRGLATDTQYF
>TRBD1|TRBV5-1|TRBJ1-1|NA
TGCGCCAGCAGCCAAAAACAGGGGGCTAACGCTGAAGCTTTCTTT
CASSQKQGANAEAFF
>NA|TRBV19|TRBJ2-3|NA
TGTGCCAGTAGTATACCTGTCTGGGGAGGAGATACGCAGTATTTT
CASSIPVWGGDTQYF
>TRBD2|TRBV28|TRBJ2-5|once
TGTGCCAGCAGTTCCCCCCCGGGCGGGAGGGCCAGGGAGACCCAGTACTTC
CASSSPPGGRARETQYF
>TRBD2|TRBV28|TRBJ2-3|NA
TGTGCCAGCACCGGGACTAGCTACGCAGATACGCAGTATTTT
CASTGTSYADTQYF
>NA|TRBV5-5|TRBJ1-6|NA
TGTGCCAGCAGCGTTCTGGGGTCGGGTAATTCACCCCTCCACTTT
CASSVLGSGNSPLHF
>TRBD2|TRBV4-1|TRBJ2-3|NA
TGCGCCAGCAGCCAAGCTAGCGGGGACACAGATACGCAGTATTTT
CASSQASGDTDTQYF
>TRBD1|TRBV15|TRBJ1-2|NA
TGTGCCACCAGCAGCGGGACAGGTTATAACTATGGCTACACCTTC
CATSSGTGYNYGYTF
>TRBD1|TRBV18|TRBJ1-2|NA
TGTGCCAGCTCCCCAGGGGGCTTTCAGGGCTACACCTTC
CASSPGGFQGYTF
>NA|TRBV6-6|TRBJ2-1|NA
TGTGCCAGCAGTTACGGGCAGAGCTCCTACAATGAGCAGTTCTTC
CASSYGQSSYNEQFF
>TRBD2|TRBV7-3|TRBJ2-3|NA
TGTGCCAGCAGCTTAAGGGCCTCGGCGGGAGGGCTAGATACGCAGTATTTT
CASSLRASAGGLDTQYF